The TCR beta chain under discussion was sequenced for a study of technical replicates of blood from a handful of donors. J gave up 6 bases and V 6 bases, and 10 bases lay outside the gene matches. The V gene's germline CDR1 is LNHDA and CDR2 SQIVND (reference sequence). The CDR3 totals 15 residues. Profiling relied on immunoSEQ multiplex PCR, and the TCRdb table lists in-frame clones only, not all of them. Among about 70,000 clones listed, about nine tenths were seen once. V gene TRBV19 combines with J gene TRBJ2-1; 8 nucleotides agree with TRBD2. The material sequenced was T cells isolated from PBMCs. The TCR originated in a human donor in good health. The CDR3 is CASRSPAGVGNEQFF. The CDR3 bases are TGTGCCAGTAGATCACCAGCGGGAGTCGGCAATGAGCAGTTCTTC.